The 2 T cell receptor beta chains in this list originate from one sample, sequenced in a study of T cell clonality in common variable immunodeficiency. Their antigens remain unidentified. Measured with immunoSEQ multiplex PCR; TCRdb has only the in-frame clones, and not every one. The counts give under 40,000 clones, none of them seen only once; 5% to 5.5% is held by the top ten. Study conclusions and caveats: Fewer deletions and N-nucleotide insertions were reportedly seen in common variable immunodeficiency TCR beta sequences.

Sequencing used peripheral blood mononuclear cells. These receptor sequences come from a human donor with common variable immunodeficiency.

This clone was observed many times. With the read ending 3 residues before the CDR3 end, the germline J gene is used to fill in that end. V is TRBV18 and J is TRBJ1-1, with 7 positions matching TRBD1. J gave up 2 bases and V 8 bases, and 5 bases lay outside the gene matches. CDR3 length: 13 amino acids. CDR1 KGHSH and CDR2 LQKENI come from the germline V gene. The CDR3 protein is CASRGHNNTEAFF. The CDR3 bases that were read are TGTGCCAGCAGGGGGCATAACAACACTGAA.

In this sample, this clone turned up a few times. The sequenced fragment ends 3 residues before the CDR3 boundary, so the rest is inferred from the germline J gene. This rearrangement joins TRBV7-7 to TRBJ2-3; D not certain. CDR3 length equals 16 residues. Trimming removed 5 bases from V and 6 bases from J, with 21 bases in between. Germline V lookup: CDR1 SSHAT, CDR2 FNYEAQ (reference sequence). The CDR3 DNA, read in part, is TGTGCCAGCAGCCCCCGTTTAGATCGTTTCTCTGATACG. Amino acids: CASSPRLDRFSDT. In full, the CDR3 reads CASSPRLDRFSDTQYF.